This T cell receptor beta chain appears in the sequencing data of a study of T cell responses to AZD1222 COVID-19 vaccine. Germline CDR1 and CDR2: MDHEN and SYDVKM. The CDR3 covers 14 residues. Using immunoSEQ multiplex PCR, the repertoire was profiled, and TCRdb retains in-frame clones only, with some absent. This table holds some 130,000 clones, 88% found once. With respect to this clone: One end of the junction is discordant with germline, which a read error may explain.

The starting material was peripheral blood, obtained on day 0 of MenACWY control vaccination. V gene TRBV28 combines with J gene TRBJ1-5; the D is unclear. This TCR derives from an adult in good health. Here the CDR3 reads CASSLVGNNQAQHF. DNA for the CDR3: TGTGCCAGCAGTTTAGTAGGAAACAATCAGGCCCAGCATTTT.